What follows is one T cell receptor (beta chain) and its context. A junction boundary mismatches the germline segment, possibly from a read error. Germline V gene lookup returns CDR1 SNHLY and CDR2 FYNNEI. The CDR3 contains 15 residues. The data originate from a study of PD-L1 blockade in urothelial cancer. Sequencing was performed with immunoSEQ multiplex PCR; in TCRdb, only in-frame clones are kept and a portion is missing. The profile covers 27,000 or so clones, with around 90% appearing a single time and approximately 1.8% taken by the ten largest. The specimen comprised PBMCs, sampled around atezolizumab (anti-PD-L1) treatment. This TCR was recovered from a man in his fifties with urothelial cancer. The J gene is TRBJ2-7, the V gene TRBV2; 7 bases are a match to TRBD2. CDR3 in amino acids: CASSEWGGGSFEQYF. The CDR3 nucleotides read TGTGCCAGCAGTGAATGGGGCGGGGGATCCTTCGAGCAGTACTTC. The full variable domain, its missing parts supplied by reference TRBV2 and TRBJ2-7, is EPEVTQTPSHQVTQMGQEVILRCVPISNHLYFYWYRQILGQKVEFLVSFYNNEISEKSEIFDDQFSVERPDGSNFTLKIRSTKLEDSAMYFCASSEWGGGSFEQYFGPGTRLTVT.